These 29 T cell receptor beta chains came from one sample sequenced in a study of blood T cell repertoires in COVID-19. TCRdb's copy holds only in-frame clones and misses some; the assay was immunoSEQ multiplex PCR. The repertoire consists of about 250,000 clones, with under 90% occurring once and the leading ten covering 0.94%. The sequenced material came from peripheral blood. The receptors originated from a woman aged 40 to 50 who had recovered from COVID-19.

CDR3 bases: TGTGCCAGCAGCCTACTAGCGGGAGGAGGAAATGAGCAGTTCTTC. Translated, it gives CASSLLAGGGNEQFF. This sequence joins TRBV7-2 and TRBJ2-1; 12 nucleotides match TRBD2. V lost 5 bases and J lost 7; bases outside the gene matches: 6. CDR1 and CDR2 (germline): SGHTA, FQGNSA. This CDR3 is built from 15 residues.

The chain joins TRBV27 to TRBJ2-7, with D perhaps matching TRBD2 (6 bases). V dropped 5 bases and J dropped 2 bases, with 13 bases sitting between them. The CDR3 has 14 amino acids. Germline CDR1 reads MNHEY; CDR2 reads SMNVEV (reference sequence). For the CDR3, the DNA is TGTGCCAGCAGTCCCTCGGACTATACCTACGAGCAGTACTTC. The encoded protein is CASSPSDYTYEQYF.

The chain has TRBV18 and TRBJ2-2, with 9 positions matching TRBD2. Germline V CDR1 and CDR2: KGHSH, LQKENI. Trimming removed 0 bases from V and 6 bases from J; junction bases left unmatched: 5. The CDR3 extends over 16 amino acids. The DNA for the CDR3 is TGTGCCAGCTCACCACCCGGACTAGCGTCCGCCGGGGAGCTGTTTTTT. Translating it yields CASSPPGLASAGELFF.

The genes are TRBV9 and TRBJ2-1; possibly TRBD2 for D (6 bases). The CDR3 sequence is 14 residues long. The germline V and J ends were trimmed by 7 bases and 6 bases, with 17 bases remaining between them. Germline CDR1 and CDR2: SGDLS and YYNGEE. CDR3 sequence reads: CASLPRDSVNEQFF. CDR3 bases: TGTGCCAGCCTACCCCGGGACTCCGTCAATGAGCAGTTCTTC. Based on the CDR3 plus reference TRBV9 and TRBJ2-1, the full variable domain is DSGVTQTPKHLITATGQRVTLRCSPRSGDLSVYWYQQSLDQGLQFLIQYYNGEERAKGNILERFSAQQFPDLHSELNLSSLELGDSALYFCASLPRDSVNEQFFGPGTRLTVL.

The sample holds one count of this clone. The genes are TRBV6-1 and TRBJ2-1, with 11 bases fitting TRBD2. V dropped 2 bases and J dropped 1; count of bases not matched to a gene: 7. The CDR3 is 18 amino acids. Germline V gene lookup returns CDR1 MNHNS and CDR2 SASEGT. The DNA of the CDR3 is TGTGCCAGCAGTGAAAACGGACTAGCGGGTTTTTCCTACAATGAGCAGTTCTTC. Its protein is CASSENGLAGFSYNEQFF.

The chain is built from TRBV11-2 and TRBJ1-1; maybe TRBD1 (5 bases). The germline CDR1 and CDR2 sequences are SGHAT and FQNNGV. V was trimmed by 3 bases and J by 1 base, leaving 12 bases between them. The CDR3 runs to 15 residues. The CDR3 DNA sequence: TGTGCCAGCAGCTTGCAGGGAATGGGGAACACTGAAGCTTTCTTT. Protein sequence: CASSLQGMGNTEAFF.

This sequence joins TRBV28 and TRBJ2-1; TRBD2 matches 8 bases. V gave up 5 bases and J gave up 3 bases; unmatched junction bases: 24. Germline-derived CDR1 and CDR2 are MDHEN and SYDVKM. The CDR3 runs to 21 residues. The DNA of the CDR3 is TGTGCCAGCAGTGTATCCCCCCGGGGGGGGCGCTTAGGCCAAATCTACAATGAGCAGTTCTTC. This encodes CASSVSPRGGRLGQIYNEQFF.

The chain carries TRBV24-1 and TRBJ2-1, with 13 bases fitting TRBD2. The CDR3 is 17 residues long. V trimming: 5 bases; J trimming: 2 bases; junction bases outside the gene matches: 5. Germline V CDR1 and CDR2: KGHDR, SFDVKD. The CDR3 spells CATSGKLAGGPYNEQFF. The CDR3 nucleotides are TGTGCCACCAGTGGAAAACTAGCGGGAGGGCCCTACAATGAGCAGTTCTTC.

The CDR3 reads CASSLGQGGGYNEQFF. As DNA, the CDR3 is TGCGCCAGCAGCTTAGGACAGGGAGGAGGCTACAATGAGCAGTTCTTC. V and J are TRBV5-1 and TRBJ2-1; the match to TRBD1 covers 8 bases. Germline CDR1 reads SGHRS; CDR2 reads YFSETQ. The CDR3 runs to 16 residues. V was pared by 2 bases and J by 3 bases, with 7 bases of the junction left unmatched. The complete variable domain, with remaining parts taken from reference TRBV5-1 and TRBJ2-1, reads KAGVTQTPRYLIKTRGQQVTLSCSPISGHRSVSWYQQTPGQGLQFLFEYFSETQRNKGNFPGRFSGRQFSNSRSEMNVSTLELGDSALYLCASSLGQGGGYNEQFFGPGTRLTVL.

This clone is a singleton in its sample. The J gene is TRBJ2-1, the V gene TRBV27, with 9 bases aligning to TRBD2. The ends lost 7 bases at V and 0 bases at J; junction bases unmatched: 4. The CDR3 covers 15 residues. CDR1 MNHEY and CDR2 SMNVEV come from the germline V gene (reference sequence). In DNA form, the CDR3 reads TGTGCCAGCACAACAGCGGGGGGCTCCTACAATGAGCAGTTCTTC. Protein: CASTTAGGSYNEQFF.

This clone was counted between two and nine times. As DNA, the CDR3 is TGTGCCAGCAGCCCCCTCCCAGGGACTGAAGCTTTCTTT. It translates to CASSPLPGTEAFF. This rearrangement joins TRBV14 to TRBJ1-1; a weak D match, TRBD1 (5 bases). Germline CDR1 is SGHDN and CDR2 is FVKESK. The CDR3 extends over 13 amino acids. V was cut by 4 bases and J by 5 bases, with 11 bases left in between. The full variable domain, rest sourced from reference TRBV14 and TRBJ1-1, is EAGVTQFPSHSVIEKGQTVTLRCDPISGHDNLYWYRRVMGKEIKFLLHFVKESKQDESGMPNNRFLAERTGGTYSTLKVQPAELEDSGVYFCASSPLPGTEAFFGQGTRLTVV.

The chain joins TRBV6-1 to TRBJ2-7, with no clear D. Germline CDR1 MNHNS, CDR2 SASEGT. V was clipped by 3 bases and J by 0 bases, with 6 bases between them. This CDR3 comprises 13 residues. The CDR3 is CASSDFSSYEQYF. The CDR3 DNA sequence: TGTGCCAGCAGTGATTTTAGCTCCTACGAGCAGTACTTC.

The V call is TRBV20-1, the J call TRBJ2-1; no definite D call. V was trimmed by 0 bases and J by 9 bases, leaving 6 bases between them. Looked up from germline, CDR1 is DFQATT and CDR2 is SNEGSKA (reference sequence). This CDR3 is built from 11 residues. The CDR3 nucleotides are TGCAGTGCTAGAGATGGGCGTGAGCAGTTCTTC. Translating it yields CSARDGREQFF.

The V call is TRBV5-8, the J call TRBJ2-4; possibly TRBD2 for D (6 bases). Germline CDR1 and CDR2: SGHTS and YDEGEE. Trimming left V 3 bases short and J 8 bases short, with 15 bases between. The CDR3 totals 14 residues. CDR3 sequence: CASSSASVRDIQYF. The CDR3, as DNA: TGTGCCAGCAGCTCGGCTAGCGTAAGGGACATTCAGTACTTC.

The genes are TRBV6-1 and TRBJ2-5; a possible D gene is TRBD1 (5 bases). Trimming cost V 2 bases and J 5 bases, with 15 bases left between them. CDR1 MNHNS and CDR2 SASEGT come from the germline V gene. This CDR3 is 15 amino acids long. DNA of the CDR3: TGTGCCAGCAGTGAACCCTGGGGCAGCATTGAGACCCAGTACTTC. Translation gives CASSEPWGSIETQYF.

The rearrangement uses TRBV18 and TRBJ2-7, with 7 bases identical to TRBD1. Germline CDR1 reads KGHSH; CDR2 reads LQKENI. After removal of 0 bases from V and 0 bases from J, the junction contained 5 bases not matched to a gene. The CDR3 has 16 residues. DNA of the CDR3: TGTGCCAGCTCACCACCGGGACAGACCTTCTCCTACGAGCAGTACTTC. Translating it yields CASSPPGQTFSYEQYF.

This chain links TRBV3-1 (or the pseudogene TRBV3-2) with TRBJ2-7; D remains ambiguous. The CDR3 runs to 13 residues. Germline-derived CDR1 and CDR2 are LGHDT and YNNKEL (reference sequence). V lost 1 base to trimming and J lost 2 bases, with 6 bases between them. CDR3 DNA: TGTGCCAGCAGCCAAGGAGCTACCTACGAGCAGTACTTC. It codes for CASSQGATYEQYF.

The chain couples TRBV6-5 to TRBJ2-3; 9 positions agree with TRBD2. V lost 5 bases, J lost 1 base, and 4 bases stayed unmatched. Germline V gene data show CDR1 as MNHEY and CDR2 as SVGAGI. The CDR3 contains 15 residues. The CDR3 spells CASSPVAGGTDTQYF. CDR3 bases: TGTGCCAGCAGTCCTGTAGCGGGAGGCACAGATACGCAGTATTTT.

This clone was seen a few times. CDR3 in amino acids: CASSWTSGGTGELFF. In nucleotides, the CDR3 is TGTGCCAGCAGCTGGACTAGCGGAGGTACCGGGGAGCTGTTTTTT. The chain is built from TRBV11-2 and TRBJ2-2; TRBD2 aligns across 10 bases. V was pared by 4 bases and J by 5 bases, with 4 bases of the junction left unmatched. This CDR3 is 15 amino acids long. Germline V lookup: CDR1 SGHAT, CDR2 FQNNGV.

The chain recombines TRBV2 with TRBJ2-7; TRBD2 matches at 8 bases. Trimming cost V 5 bases and J 0 bases; bases outside gene matches: 6. This CDR3 comprises 15 residues. CDR1 SNHLY and CDR2 FYNNEI come from the germline V gene. CDR3 DNA: TGTGCCAGCAGTTTAACTAGCGGAAGCTCCTACGAGCAGTACTTC. It codes for CASSLTSGSSYEQYF. The full variable domain, in which reference TRBV2 and TRBJ2-7 provide the parts outside the CDR3, is EPEVTQTPSHQVTQMGQEVILRCVPISNHLYFYWYRQILGQKVEFLVSFYNNEISEKSEIFDDQFSVERPDGSNFTLKIRSTKLEDSAMYFCASSLTSGSSYEQYFGPGTRLTVT.

V gene TRBV7-7 combines with J gene TRBJ2-1; 7 bases are a match to TRBD2. This CDR3 region has 15 residues. Germline loops: CDR1 SSHAT, CDR2 FNYEAQ (reference sequence). V dropped 5 bases and J dropped 6; count of bases not matched to a gene: 10. As DNA, the CDR3 is TGTGCCAGCAGCCAGGAGGGAGGGGATGGCAATGAGCAGTTCTTC. Protein sequence: CASSQEGGDGNEQFF.

This clone was picked up one time. This chain connects TRBV11-1 to TRBJ2-7, with D possibly TRBD1 on 5 matching bases. V was shortened by 2 bases and J by 3 bases, with 14 bases between the two germline ends. Germline CDR1 is SGHAT and CDR2 is FQDESV (reference sequence). The CDR3 covers 15 residues. The CDR3 bases are TGTGCCAGCAGCTTAATGAGAGACAGTCTCTACGAGCAGTACTTC. This sequence encodes CASSLMRDSLYEQYF.

This chain connects TRBV3-1 (or the pseudogene TRBV3-2) to TRBJ1-5; 7 bases agree with TRBD1. The CDR3 spans 16 residues. With V trimmed by 4 bases and J by 0 bases, 6 bases remained unmatched. Germline CDR1 LGHDT, CDR2 YNNKEL (reference sequence). The CDR3 nucleotides are TGTGCCAGCAGCCGAGGGACAGTCGATAGCAATCAGCCCCAGCATTTT. Its protein is CASSRGTVDSNQPQHF.

The gene calls are TRBV30 and TRBJ2-3; no clear D gene. V dropped 0 bases and J dropped 12 bases, with 10 bases sitting between them. Germline loops: CDR1 GTSNPN, CDR2 SVGIG (reference sequence). The CDR3 totals 11 residues. The CDR3 nucleotides are TGTGCCTGGAGTGTACGATCGACACAGTATTTT. This codes for CAWSVRSTQYF.

This clone came up a few times. This rearrangement joins TRBV11-2 to TRBJ1-4, with TRBD1 matching over 7 bases. Looked up from germline, CDR1 is SGHAT and CDR2 is FQNNGV. The CDR3 length is 14 residues. The V gene end was trimmed by 1 base and the J gene end by 7 bases; junction bases not matched to a gene: 3. Written as DNA, the CDR3 is TGTGCCAGCAGCTTAGTAGGGGGCGGTGAAAAACTGTTTTTT. This encodes CASSLVGGGEKLFF.

This chain joins TRBV4-1 and TRBJ2-7; 8 bases align to TRBD2. Germline V CDR1 and CDR2: MGHRA, YSYEKL. The CDR3 is 15 residues long. V dropped 1 base and J dropped 5; count of bases not matched to a gene: 7. This CDR3 reads CASSQVSSGSDEQYF. The CDR3 DNA reads as TGCGCCAGCAGCCAAGTTTCGAGCGGGAGTGACGAGCAGTACTTC.

V usage is TRBV11-3 and J usage is TRBJ1-6, with a possible D match to TRBD1 (5 bases). The CDR3 totals 17 residues. Germline CDR1 and CDR2: SGHNT and YENEEA. Between the trimmed V and J ends, which lost 8 bases and 4 bases, there was a span of 21 bases. The CDR3 spells CASGARCQNWYNSPLHF. The CDR3 coding sequence is TGTGCCAGCGGGGCTAGGTGTCAGAATTGGTATAATTCACCCCTCCACTTT.

The chain carries TRBV6-5 and TRBJ1-2; D gene ambiguous. Germline V gene sequence: CDR1 MNHEY, CDR2 SVGAGI. Trimming pared 6 bases from V and 3 bases from J, leaving 17 bases between. The CDR3 loop spans 15 amino acids. CDR3 amino acids: CASSAGRELYYGYTF. CDR3 DNA sequence: TGTGCCAGCAGCGCTGGACGGGAACTTTACTATGGCTACACCTTC.

V and J are TRBV7-9 and TRBJ2-7; perhaps TRBD2 as D (6 bases). The CDR3 length is 12 residues. Looked up from germline, CDR1 is SEHNR and CDR2 is FQNEAQ (reference sequence). The V and J ends lost 7 bases and 5 bases respectively, with 12 bases between them. As DNA, the CDR3 is TGTGCCAGCACCGGAGGAGGGGACGAGCAGTACTTC. Translation: CASTGGGDEQYF.